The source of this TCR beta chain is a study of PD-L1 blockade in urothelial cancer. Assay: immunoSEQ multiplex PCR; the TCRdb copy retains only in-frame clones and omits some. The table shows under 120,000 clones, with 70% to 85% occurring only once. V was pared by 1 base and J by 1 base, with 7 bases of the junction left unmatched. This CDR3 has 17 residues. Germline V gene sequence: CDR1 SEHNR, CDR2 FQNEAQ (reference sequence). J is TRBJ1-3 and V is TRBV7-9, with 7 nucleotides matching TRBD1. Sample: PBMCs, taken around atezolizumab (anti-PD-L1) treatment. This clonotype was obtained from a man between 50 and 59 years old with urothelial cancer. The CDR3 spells CASSLGQGFRSGNTIYF. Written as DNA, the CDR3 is TGTGCCAGCAGCTTAGGACAGGGTTTCCGATCTGGAAACACCATATATTTT.